A single sample gave rise to the 15 T cell receptor beta chains below, sequenced in a study of monozygotic twins with inflammatory bowel disease. Reanalyzing the 5' RACE reads, TCRdb keeps one entry per CDR3 protein, without DNA. The repertoire table contains 95,000 to 110,000 distinct CDR3 sequences. The sample taken for sequencing was blood. Receptor source: a human donor with ulcerative colitis or Crohn's disease, or a healthy co-twin of an affected twin (not recorded which).

The chain links TRBV5-6 to TRBJ2-7. Germline V gives CDR1 SGHDT, CDR2 YYEEEE. The CDR3 consists of 13 residues. CDR3: CASSKRGPLEQYF.

The rearrangement links TRBV3-1 to TRBJ2-5; the TCRdb call, TRBD2, lacks DNA for checking. Germline V lookup: CDR1 LGHDT, CDR2 YNNKEL (reference sequence). The CDR3 consists of 16 residues. CDR3 in amino acids: CASSQVVRRGRETQYF.

Here the CDR3 reads CASSQDGTHSTDTQYF. The chain uses TRBV4-2 and TRBJ2-3; the D call from TCRdb, TRBD1, cannot be confirmed without DNA. This CDR3 is built from 16 residues. Germline V CDR1 and CDR2: LGHNA, YNFKEQ.

V usage is TRBV19 and J usage is TRBJ2-7; checking the TCRdb D call of TRBD1 is not possible without DNA. This CDR3 region has 14 residues. Germline values: CDR1 LNHDA, CDR2 SQIVND (reference sequence). The CDR3: CASKSDRTTYEQYF.

CDR3 protein: CASRLDLVTGELFF. This chain connects TRBV6-1 to TRBJ2-2; the D call of TRBD2 rests on TCRdb alone, since no DNA is present to check it. The CDR3 has 14 amino acids. CDR1 MNHNS and CDR2 SASEGT come from the germline V gene.

This chain uses TRBV12-3 or TRBV12-4 with TRBJ2-7; absent DNA, TCRdb's TRBD2 call cannot be checked. CDR3 length: 16 amino acids. CDR3 protein: CASSGLAGDTPYEQYF.

The chain links TRBV5-6 to TRBJ2-5; TCRdb proposes TRBD2, but this gene call is untestable without DNA. Germline CDR1 SGHDT, CDR2 YYEEEE. This CDR3 comprises 15 residues. CDR3 residues: CASSFQSGPQETQYF.

This chain uses TRBV3-1 with TRBJ2-7; as DNA is missing, the TRBD2 call by TCRdb cannot be tested. This CDR3 comprises 20 residues. Germline CDR1 LGHDT, CDR2 YNNKEL (reference sequence). The CDR3 sequence is CASSQAASPGRRARPYEQYF.

This chain links TRBV11-2 with TRBJ2-7; TCRdb picks TRBD1, but there is no DNA to check that call. The CDR3 covers 12 residues. The V gene's germline CDR1 is SGHAT and CDR2 FQNNGV. The CDR3 spells CASSPGGHEQYF.

This rearrangement joins TRBV5-1 to TRBJ1-2; TCRdb designates TRBD1, a call that cannot be tested without DNA. This CDR3 has 14 amino acids. The germline CDR1 and CDR2 sequences are SGHRS and YFSETQ. The CDR3: CASSLSGGTYGYTF.

The genes are TRBV18 and TRBJ2-5; TCRdb names TRBD1, which stays unverified in the absence of DNA. The length of the CDR3 is 14 residues. From germline, CDR1 is KGHSH and CDR2 LQKENI. CDR3 amino acids: CASSRRQGGETQYF.

This sequence joins TRBV18 and TRBJ2-1; TCRdb reports TRBD1, a call that lacks DNA to check it against. The CDR3 totals 16 residues. Germline CDR1 and CDR2: KGHSH and LQKENI. The CDR3 region is CASSRPRPGQTDEQFF.

The chain couples TRBV19 to TRBJ1-5; lacking DNA, the TRBD1 call made by TCRdb goes unchecked. CDR3 length: 16 amino acids. Germline values: CDR1 LNHDA, CDR2 SQIVND (reference sequence). CDR3 in amino acids: CASSIRAGGAYQPQHF. Looking up the rest from reference TRBV19 and TRBJ1-5 gives the full variable domain: DGGITQSPKYLFRKEGQNVTLSCEQNLNHDAMYWYRQDPGQGLRLIYYSQIVNDFQKGDIAEGYSVSREKKESFPLTVTSAQKNPTAFYLCASSIRAGGAYQPQHFGDGTRLSIL.

This chain uses TRBV20-1 with TRBJ2-7; the TCRdb D gene call, TRBD2, has no DNA to confirm it. The CDR3 is 15 amino acids. CDR1 is DFQATT, CDR2 SNEGSKA, per germline (reference sequence). The CDR3 spells CSARPTSGRSYEQYF.

The rearrangement joins TRBV5-1 to TRBJ1-1. Germline-derived CDR1 and CDR2 are SGHRS and YFSETQ. The CDR3 contains 11 residues. CDR3 residues: CASSTDSEAFF.